The rows below give T cell receptor beta chains drawn from one sample of a study of blood T cell repertoires in COVID-19. Profiled with immunoSEQ multiplex PCR; TCRdb holds only in-frame clones, not every one. The sample gives 53,000 or so clones, around 84% of which show up once; approximately 12% is in the top ten. Sequenced material: peripheral blood. Every receptor here comes from a man aged 65 to 85 with active COVID-19. Both conserved end residues are part of each CDR3. The D gene is left open where the match is weak. The listing skips clone size in some rows; elsewhere it reads once, few, many or a size class.

v_gene: TRBV7-3; d_gene: .; j_gene: TRBJ2-1; abundance: few; CDR3aa: CASSGQFSDNEQFF; CDR3nt: TGTGCCAGCAGCGGACAGTTTTCGGACAATGAGCAGTTCTTC
v_gene: TRBV24-1; d_gene: TRBD1; j_gene: TRBJ1-1; abundance: .; CDR3aa: CATRLGQGADTEAFF; CDR3nt: TGTGCCACCAGATTAGGACAGGGGGCGGACACTGAAGCTTTCTTT
v_gene: TRBV7-7; d_gene: TRBD2; j_gene: TRBJ2-1; abundance: .; CDR3aa: CASSLLSGGEQFF; CDR3nt: TGTGCTAGCAGCTTGCTGAGCGGGGGGGAGCAGTTCTTC
v_gene: TRBV27; d_gene: .; j_gene: TRBJ2-3; abundance: .; CDR3aa: CASSKRQGGADTQYF; CDR3nt: TGTGCCAGCAGCAAGAGACAGGGCGGGGCAGATACGCAGTATTTT
v_gene: TRBV7-8; d_gene: .; j_gene: TRBJ2-1; abundance: .; CDR3aa: CASSLTGGRNNEQFF; CDR3nt: TGTGCCAGCAGCTTAACCGGGGGGCGTAACAATGAGCAGTTCTTC
v_gene: TRBV19; d_gene: .; j_gene: TRBJ2-2; abundance: once; CDR3aa: CASSRTANTGELFF; CDR3nt: TGTGCCAGTAGTAGGACAGCGAACACCGGGGAGCTGTTTTTT
v_gene: TRBV7-8; d_gene: TRBD2; j_gene: TRBJ2-5; abundance: .; CDR3aa: CASSLLGTSSETQYF; CDR3nt: TGTGCCAGCAGCTTACTAGGGACTAGCTCGGAGACCCAGTACTTC
v_gene: TRBV7-9; d_gene: .; j_gene: TRBJ1-4; abundance: .; CDR3aa: CASERATNEKLFF; CDR3nt: TGTGCCAGCGAACGAGCAACTAATGAAAAACTGTTTTTT
v_gene: TRBV11-2; d_gene: .; j_gene: TRBJ1-1; abundance: .; CDR3aa: CASSSGTGGRTEAFF; CDR3nt: TGTGCCAGCAGCTCCGGGACGGGGGGACGGACTGAAGCTTTCTTT
v_gene: TRBV7-8; d_gene: .; j_gene: TRBJ1-5; abundance: .; CDR3aa: CASSLERVDQPQHF; CDR3nt: TGTGCCAGCAGCTTAGAGAGGGTTGATCAGCCCCAGCATTTT
v_gene: TRBV5-1; d_gene: .; j_gene: TRBJ2-7; abundance: .; CDR3aa: CASSHGGGNYEQYF; CDR3nt: TGCGCCAGCAGCCATGGAGGGGGCAACTACGAGCAGTACTTC
v_gene: TRBV18; d_gene: TRBD2; j_gene: TRBJ2-7; abundance: .; CDR3aa: CASSRTSGGSYEQYF; CDR3nt: TGTGCCAGCTCGCGTACTAGCGGGGGCTCCTACGAGCAGTACTTC
v_gene: TRBV7-9; d_gene: TRBD1; j_gene: TRBJ1-2; abundance: .; CDR3aa: CASSLRTGDDYGYTF; CDR3nt: TGTGCCAGCAGCTTGAGGACAGGGGATGACTATGGCTACACCTTC
v_gene: TRBV12-3/TRBV12-4; d_gene: .; j_gene: TRBJ1-1; abundance: .; CDR3aa: CASSLKRVTEAFF; CDR3nt: TGTGCCAGCAGTTTAAAGAGGGTCACTGAAGCTTTCTTT
v_gene: TRBV29-1; d_gene: .; j_gene: TRBJ2-1; abundance: .; CDR3aa: CSVRGGRVNEQFF; CDR3nt: TGCAGCGTTCGAGGGGGTCGAGTCAATGAGCAGTTCTTC
v_gene: TRBV5-6; d_gene: .; j_gene: TRBJ2-1; abundance: .; CDR3aa: CASSLVTGYEQFF; CDR3nt: TGTGCCAGCAGCTTGGTCACAGGATATGAGCAGTTCTTC
v_gene: TRBV4-1; d_gene: .; j_gene: TRBJ1-3; abundance: .; CDR3aa: CASSQGGGSSGNTIYF; CDR3nt: TGCGCCAGCAGCCAAGGAGGTGGGAGCTCTGGAAACACCATATATTTT
v_gene: TRBV2; d_gene: .; j_gene: TRBJ2-2; abundance: .; CDR3aa: CASSERAGSTGELFF; CDR3nt: TGTGCCAGCAGTGAAAGGGCAGGGTCAACCGGGGAGCTGTTTTTT
v_gene: TRBV19; d_gene: .; j_gene: TRBJ1-5; abundance: .; CDR3aa: CASRERDYGNQPQHF; CDR3nt: TGTGCCAGTAGGGAGAGGGACTATGGCAATCAGCCCCAGCATTTT
v_gene: TRBV4-3; d_gene: .; j_gene: TRBJ1-6; abundance: .; CDR3aa: CASSQDRAGDSPLHF; CDR3nt: TGCGCCAGCAGCCAAGATCGCGCAGGGGATTCACCCCTCCACTTT
v_gene: TRBV6-6; d_gene: .; j_gene: TRBJ1-2; abundance: .; CDR3aa: CASSLGQTLGGYTF; CDR3nt: TGTGCCAGCAGTTTGGGGCAGACCCTGGGGGGCTACACCTTC
v_gene: TRBV12-3/TRBV12-4; d_gene: .; j_gene: TRBJ1-2; abundance: few; CDR3aa: CASSLRAQRGYTF; CDR3nt: TGTGCCAGCAGTTTGAGGGCCCAACGGGGCTACACCTTC
v_gene: TRBV30; d_gene: TRBD1; j_gene: TRBJ1-2; abundance: .; CDR3aa: CACSRDRPYGYTF; CDR3nt: TGTGCCTGCTCCAGGGACAGGCCTTATGGCTACACCTTC
v_gene: TRBV4-1; d_gene: .; j_gene: TRBJ1-5; abundance: .; CDR3aa: CASSQVSQGRQPQHF; CDR3nt: TGCGCCAGCAGCCAAGTTAGCCAGGGCCGGCAGCCCCAGCATTTT
v_gene: TRBV27; d_gene: .; j_gene: TRBJ2-7; abundance: .; CDR3aa: CASSLRYSYEQYF; CDR3nt: TGTGCCAGCAGTTTACGGTACAGCTACGAGCAGTACTTC
v_gene: TRBV2; d_gene: .; j_gene: TRBJ1-6; abundance: many; CDR3aa: CASRGFSPLHF; CDR3nt: TGTGCCAGCAGGGGCTTCTCACCCCTCCACTTT
v_gene: TRBV27; d_gene: TRBD1; j_gene: TRBJ1-5; abundance: .; CDR3aa: CASSLSSGTGTYSNQPQHF; CDR3nt: TGTGCCAGCAGTTTATCGTCCGGGACAGGGACCTATAGCAATCAGCCCCAGCATTTT
v_gene: TRBV7-9; d_gene: .; j_gene: TRBJ2-1; abundance: .; CDR3aa: CASSLLPGLRNEQFF; CDR3nt: TGTGCCAGCAGCTTATTACCGGGACTTCGGAATGAGCAGTTCTTC
v_gene: TRBV7-2; d_gene: .; j_gene: TRBJ1-2; abundance: .; CDR3aa: CASSLEAGAGYGYTF; CDR3nt: TGTGCCAGCAGCTTAGAAGCAGGGGCCGGCTATGGCTACACCTTC
v_gene: TRBV29-1; d_gene: TRBD1; j_gene: TRBJ1-2; abundance: .; CDR3aa: CSVETGNSYGYTF; CDR3nt: TGCAGCGTTGAGACAGGGAACTCCTATGGCTACACCTTC
v_gene: TRBV12-3/TRBV12-4; d_gene: .; j_gene: TRBJ1-6; abundance: .; CDR3aa: CASSSRVSPLHF; CDR3nt: TGTGCCAGCAGTTCCAGGGTTTCACCCCTCCACTTT
v_gene: TRBV6-1; d_gene: .; j_gene: TRBJ2-3; abundance: .; CDR3aa: CASSERGRGTRATDTQYF; CDR3nt: TGTGCCAGCAGTGAACGTGGCAGGGGGACTAGAGCCACAGATACGCAGTATTTT
v_gene: TRBV10-1; d_gene: TRBD1; j_gene: TRBJ2-2; abundance: .; CDR3aa: CASRGGQGGSGELFF; CDR3nt: TGCGCCAGCCGTGGGGGACAGGGGGGCTCCGGGGAGCTGTTTTTT
v_gene: TRBV18; d_gene: TRBD1; j_gene: TRBJ2-5; abundance: few; CDR3aa: CASSPTRTGPTQETQYF; CDR3nt: TGTGCCAGCTCACCAACAAGGACAGGGCCTACCCAAGAGACCCAGTACTTC
v_gene: TRBV5-5; d_gene: TRBD1; j_gene: TRBJ1-1; abundance: .; CDR3aa: CASSPMGQGNTEAFF; CDR3nt: TGTGCCAGCAGCCCGATGGGACAGGGGAACACTGAAGCTTTCTTT
v_gene: TRBV10-3; d_gene: .; j_gene: TRBJ1-5; abundance: .; CDR3aa: CASHGGNSNQPQHF; CDR3nt: TGTGCCAGCCACGGAGGTAATAGCAATCAGCCCCAGCATTTT
v_gene: TRBV6-6; d_gene: TRBD2; j_gene: TRBJ2-3; abundance: .; CDR3aa: CASSYPGGPDTQYF; CDR3nt: TGTGCCAGCAGTTACCCGGGGGGGCCTGATACGCAGTATTTT
v_gene: TRBV5-1; d_gene: .; j_gene: TRBJ1-1; abundance: .; CDR3aa: CASSPAQGSSQAFF; CDR3nt: TGCGCCAGCAGCCCTGCTCAGGGGAGCTCTCAAGCTTTCTTT
v_gene: TRBV7-2; d_gene: TRBD2; j_gene: TRBJ2-3; abundance: once; CDR3aa: CAIGLAGGADTQYF; CDR3nt: TGTGCGATTGGACTAGCGGGGGGGGCAGATACGCAGTATTTT
v_gene: TRBV6-5; d_gene: .; j_gene: TRBJ1-2; abundance: .; CDR3aa: CASSYRGGRGYTF; CDR3nt: TGTGCCAGCAGTTACCGGGGGGGCAGAGGCTACACCTTC
v_gene: TRBV6-6; d_gene: .; j_gene: TRBJ2-7; abundance: .; CDR3aa: CASSYGGREQYF; CDR3nt: TGTGCCAGCAGTTACGGCGGCAGAGAGCAGTACTTC
v_gene: TRBV28; d_gene: .; j_gene: TRBJ2-1; abundance: .; CDR3aa: CASSSGDSEQFF; CDR3nt: TGTGCCAGCAGTTCAGGAGACAGTGAGCAGTTCTTC
v_gene: TRBV20-1; d_gene: .; j_gene: TRBJ2-2; abundance: .; CDR3aa: CSASKRGAGELFF; CDR3nt: TGCAGTGCTAGTAAAAGAGGCGCCGGGGAGCTGTTTTTT
v_gene: TRBV7-8; d_gene: .; j_gene: TRBJ2-1; abundance: .; CDR3aa: CASRHRDTDNEQFF; CDR3nt: TGTGCCAGCAGACACCGGGACACTGACAATGAGCAGTTCTTC
v_gene: TRBV7-2; d_gene: .; j_gene: TRBJ2-7; abundance: few; CDR3aa: CASRPGQPTYEQYF; CDR3nt: TGTGCCAGCCGACCGGGACAACCTACCTACGAGCAGTACTTC
v_gene: TRBV24-1; d_gene: .; j_gene: TRBJ1-5; abundance: .; CDR3aa: CATSDRVHQPQHF; CDR3nt: TGTGCCACCAGTGACCGGGTTCATCAGCCCCAGCATTTT
v_gene: TRBV6-2/TRBV6-3; d_gene: TRBD1; j_gene: TRBJ1-6; abundance: .; CDR3aa: CASSSTGTGVFNSPLHF; CDR3nt: TGTGCCAGCAGTTCGACGGGGACAGGGGTGTTTAATTCACCCCTCCACTTT
v_gene: TRBV7-9; d_gene: .; j_gene: TRBJ1-2; abundance: few; CDR3aa: CASSFMDSFNYGYTF; CDR3nt: TGTGCCAGCAGCTTCATGGACAGCTTTAACTATGGCTACACCTTC
v_gene: TRBV27; d_gene: TRBD2; j_gene: TRBJ2-7; abundance: .; CDR3aa: CASGGGDEQYF; CDR3nt: TGTGCCAGCGGGGGGGGAGACGAGCAGTACTTC
v_gene: TRBV4-3; d_gene: .; j_gene: TRBJ1-2; abundance: .; CDR3aa: CASSQDRSSQSSGGYTF; CDR3nt: TGCGCCAGCAGCCAAGATAGGAGCAGCCAATCTTCGGGGGGCTACACCTTC
v_gene: TRBV19; d_gene: TRBD1; j_gene: TRBJ1-1; abundance: .; CDR3aa: CASSIAGTGVLTEAFF; CDR3nt: TGTGCCAGTAGTATAGCAGGGACAGGGGTTCTCACTGAAGCTTTCTTT
v_gene: TRBV7-2; d_gene: TRBD2; j_gene: TRBJ2-3; abundance: .; CDR3aa: CASSLTSGVGTDTQYF; CDR3nt: TGTGCCAGCAGCTTAACTAGCGGGGTCGGCACAGATACGCAGTATTTT
v_gene: TRBV30; d_gene: TRBD1; j_gene: TRBJ1-2; abundance: .; CDR3aa: CAWSLAGGANYGYTF; CDR3nt: TGTGCCTGGAGCCTCGCAGGGGGAGCTAACTATGGCTACACCTTC